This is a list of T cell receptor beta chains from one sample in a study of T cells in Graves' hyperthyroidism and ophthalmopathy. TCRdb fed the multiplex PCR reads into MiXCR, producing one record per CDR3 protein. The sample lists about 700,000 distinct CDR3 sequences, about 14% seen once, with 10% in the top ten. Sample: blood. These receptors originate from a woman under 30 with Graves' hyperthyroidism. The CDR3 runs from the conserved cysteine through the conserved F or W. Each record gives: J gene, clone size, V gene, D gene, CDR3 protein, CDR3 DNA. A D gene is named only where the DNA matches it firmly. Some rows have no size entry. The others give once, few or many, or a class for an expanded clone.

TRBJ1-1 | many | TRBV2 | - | CAIPRGRAEAFF | TGTGCCATCCCTCGGGGGCGCGCTGAAGCTTTCTTT
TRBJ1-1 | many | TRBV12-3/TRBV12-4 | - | CASSPAGGTTEAFF | TGTGCCAGCAGCCCCGCGGGTGGAACCACTGAAGCTTTCTTT
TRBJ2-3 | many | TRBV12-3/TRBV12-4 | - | CASSLNGGADTQYF | TGTGCCAGCAGTTTGAACGGCGGCGCAGATACGCAGTATTTT
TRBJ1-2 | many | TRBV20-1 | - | CSAPDRPKGGYTF | TGCAGTGCTCCCGACAGACCAAAAGGGGGCTACACCTTC
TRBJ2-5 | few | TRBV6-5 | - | CASSYYPRGAGETQYF | TGTGCCAGCAGTTACTATCCCCGGGGGGCCGGGGAGACCCAGTACTTC
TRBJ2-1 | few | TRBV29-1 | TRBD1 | CSGLGQGDMGEQFF | TGCAGCGGGCTGGGACAGGGAGATATGGGTGAGCAGTTCTTC
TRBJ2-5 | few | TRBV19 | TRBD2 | CASSPSGGQETQYF | TGTGCCAGTAGCCCCTCGGGAGGCCAAGAGACCCAGTACTTC
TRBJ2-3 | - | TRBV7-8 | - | CASRGGNTDTQYF | TGTGCCAGCAGGGGTGGGAACACAGATACGCAGTATTTT
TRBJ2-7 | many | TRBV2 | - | CASSEALQAPPKNLQYF | TGTGCCAGCAGTGAAGCGCTTCAAGCCCCACCTAAAAACTTGCAGTACTTC
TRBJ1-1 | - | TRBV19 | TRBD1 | CASSPNRGLLNTEAFF | TGTGCCAGTAGTCCAAACAGGGGGCTCTTGAACACTGAAGCTTTCTTT
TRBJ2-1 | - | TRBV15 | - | CATSGGLSYNEQFF | TGTGCCACCAGCGGGGGCCTTTCCTACAATGAGCAGTTCTTC
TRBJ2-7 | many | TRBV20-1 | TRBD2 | CSARAGLAGTNPYEQYF | TGCAGTGCTAGAGCCGGACTAGCGGGCACAAATCCCTACGAGCAGTACTTC
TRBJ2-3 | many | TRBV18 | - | CASSPEVDTQYF | TGTGCCAGCTCACCAGAGGTGGATACGCAGTATTTT
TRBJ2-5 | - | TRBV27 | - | CASSLVTPGAQETQYF | TGTGCCAGCAGTTTGGTTACCCCCGGGGCCCAAGAGACCCAGTACTTC
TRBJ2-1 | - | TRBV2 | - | CASSSSGGRDEQFF | TGTGCCAGCAGTTCCAGCGGTGGTAGAGATGAGCAGTTCTTC
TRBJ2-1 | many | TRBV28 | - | CASSLLYNEQFF | TGTGCCAGCAGTTTACTTTACAATGAGCAGTTCTTC
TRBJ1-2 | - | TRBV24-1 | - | CATSDPKTGAYGYTF | TGTGCCACCAGTGACCCCAAGACAGGAGCCTATGGCTACACCTTC
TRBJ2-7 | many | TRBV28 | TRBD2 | CASNPPTSGRRGEQYF | TGTGCCAGCAACCCGCCAACTAGCGGGAGGAGAGGCGAGCAGTACTTC
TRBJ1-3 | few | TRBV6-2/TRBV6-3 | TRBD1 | CASSKGGASGNTIYF | TGTGCCAGCAGCAAAGGGGGCGCATCTGGAAACACCATATATTTT
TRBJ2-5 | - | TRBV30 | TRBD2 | CAWSEFLAGTHQETQYF | TGTGCCTGGAGTGAGTTTTTAGCGGGAACCCACCAAGAGACCCAGTACTTC
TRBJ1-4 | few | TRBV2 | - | CASSVFRGGNEKLFF | TGTGCCAGCAGTGTTTTTAGGGGTGGGAATGAAAAACTGTTTTTT
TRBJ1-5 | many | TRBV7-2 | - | CASSFRPHPQGNQPQHF | TGTGCCAGCAGCTTTCGACCCCACCCGCAGGGCAATCAGCCCCAGCATTTT
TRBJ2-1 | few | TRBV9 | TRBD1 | CASSAWGQRLNEQFF | TGTGCCAGCAGCGCCTGGGGACAGCGCCTCAATGAGCAGTTCTTC
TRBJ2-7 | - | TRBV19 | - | CASSTPDGPSSYEQYF | TGTGCCAGTAGTACTCCGGACGGGCCCAGCTCCTACGAGCAGTACTTC
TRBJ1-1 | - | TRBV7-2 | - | CASTLGGITEAFF | TGTGCCAGCACTTTGGGGGGCATCACTGAAGCTTTCTTT
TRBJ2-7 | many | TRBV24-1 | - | CATSDRTSDSSEQYF | TGTGCCACCAGTGATCGGACCTCGGACTCTTCCGAGCAGTACTTC
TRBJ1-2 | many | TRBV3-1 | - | CASRLGGADGYTF | TGTGCCAGCAGGCTCGGAGGGGCCGATGGCTACACCTTC
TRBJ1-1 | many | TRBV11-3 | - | CASSSSRDGNTEAFF | TGTGCCAGCAGCTCCTCCCGGGACGGGAACACTGAAGCTTTCTTT
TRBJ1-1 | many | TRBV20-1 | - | CSLRGQQRAFF | TGCAGCCTCCGCGGCCAGCAAAGAGCTTTCTTT
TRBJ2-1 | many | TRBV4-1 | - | CASSQVSAGTLYNEQFF | TGCGCCAGCAGCCAAGTTTCGGCTGGGACCCTCTACAATGAGCAGTTCTTC
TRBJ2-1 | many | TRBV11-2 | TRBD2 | CASRRWRGDYNEQFF | TGTGCCAGCAGGCGCTGGCGGGGGGACTACAATGAGCAGTTCTTC
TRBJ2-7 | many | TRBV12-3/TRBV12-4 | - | CASRHPPTYEQYF | TGTGCCAGCAGGCACCCGCCGACCTACGAGCAGTACTTC
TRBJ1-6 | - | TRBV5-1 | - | CASTRGWDANSPLHF | TGCGCCAGCACCCGGGGGTGGGACGCAAATTCACCCCTCCACTTT
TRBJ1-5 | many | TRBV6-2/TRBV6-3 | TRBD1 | CASSSAGGSQPQHF | TGTGCCAGCAGTTCGGCAGGGGGTTCTCAGCCCCAGCATTTT
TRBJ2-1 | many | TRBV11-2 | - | CATGASPNNEQFF | TGTGCCACGGGGGCTAGCCCGAACAATGAGCAGTTCTTC
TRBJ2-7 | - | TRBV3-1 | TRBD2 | CASSQIMRELHF | TGTGCCAGCAGCCAAATTATGCGGGAGCTACACTTC
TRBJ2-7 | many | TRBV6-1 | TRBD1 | CASNTGTVTYEQYF | TGTGCCAGCAATACCGGGACAGTGACCTACGAGCAGTACTTC
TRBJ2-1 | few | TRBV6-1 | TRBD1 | CASSQGGQANEQFF | TGTGCCAGCAGCCAAGGGGGACAGGCCAATGAGCAGTTCTTC
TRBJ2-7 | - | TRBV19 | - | CATSQERVFYEQYF | TGTGCCACCAGTCAAGAACGGGTCTTCTACGAGCAGTACTTC
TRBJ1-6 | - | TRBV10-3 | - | CAIAASSYNSPLHF | TGTGCCATCGCGGCGAGCTCCTATAATTCACCCCTCCACTTT
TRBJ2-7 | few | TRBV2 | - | CASRFPSLTGRIYEQYF | TGTGCCAGCAGGTTCCCTTCTCTCACAGGGCGAATTTACGAGCAGTACTTC
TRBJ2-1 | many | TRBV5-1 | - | CASRGGTGWNNEQFF | TGCGCCAGCAGGGGGGGGACAGGCTGGAACAATGAGCAGTTCTTC
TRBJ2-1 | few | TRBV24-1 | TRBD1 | CATSDRERRTGYNEQFF | TGTGCCACCAGTGACCGGGAGAGGAGGACAGGGTACAATGAGCAGTTCTTC
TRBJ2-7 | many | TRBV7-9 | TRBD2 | CASSFTGTSSSEQYF | TGTGCCAGCAGCTTTACCGGGACTAGCTCCTCCGAGCAGTACTTC
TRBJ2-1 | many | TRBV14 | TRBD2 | CASRGLAGSNEQFF | TGTGCCAGCAGGGGACTAGCGGGATCCAATGAGCAGTTCTTC